This is a list of T cell receptor beta chains from one sample in a study of cytomegalovirus exposure and HLA in healthy donors. Clones were sequenced by immunoSEQ multiplex PCR, and TCRdb holds only the in-frame ones, with some missing. Among approximately 110,000 clones listed, approximately 80% were seen once. What was sequenced was PBMCs. The receptor source for this set is a man in his forties or fifties in good health and CMV-seronegative. Each CDR3 is given with its conserved first and last residue. D genes are given only for firm matches. Expanded clones get a size class; other rows say once, few or many, or leave the size out.

cdr3_length,v_call,j_call,d_call,clone_size,cdr3_nt,cdr3_aa
14,TRBV5-4,TRBJ2-1,TRBD1,.,TGTGCCAGCAGCCTAACATACAGGGGGCATGAGCAGTTCTTC,CASSLTYRGHEQFF
16,TRBV7-3,TRBJ2-2,TRBD2,.,TGTGCCAGCGGCCAGCCGGCTCGCGGGGGGGCCGGGGAGCTGTTTTTT,CASGQPARGGAGELFF
15,TRBV2,TRBJ2-3,.,.,TGTGCCAGCAGTGAAGGCGGACAGAATTCAGATACGCAGTATTTT,CASSEGGQNSDTQYF
15,TRBV11-3,TRBJ2-1,TRBD1,.,TGTGCCAGCAGCTTCCCCGGGACAGGGGCTAATGAGCAGTTCTTC,CASSFPGTGANEQFF
15,TRBV19,TRBJ2-1,TRBD1,.,TGTGCCAGTAGCGACAGGGGGACCCCCTACAATGAGCAGTTCTTC,CASSDRGTPYNEQFF
16,TRBV5-4,TRBJ2-5,.,.,TGTGCCAGCAGCTTTAAAAGGGGGGGCCTCTCAGAGACCCAGTACTTC,CASSFKRGGLSETQYF
17,TRBV5-1,TRBJ2-7,TRBD1,.,TGCGCCAGCAGCCCCATCCCCCGGGACAGGGGTGTCTACGAGCAGTACTTC,CASSPIPRDRGVYEQYF
13,TRBV6-6,TRBJ2-1,.,.,TGTGCCAGCAAAAGAACAGGAGACAATGAGCAGTTCTTC,CASKRTGDNEQFF
13,TRBV11-2,TRBJ2-1,.,.,TGTGCCAGCAGCTTAACCCCCTCCCAGGGCGGGTTCTTC,CASSLTPSQGGFF
14,TRBV2,TRBJ1-2,.,.,TGTGCCAGCAGACCTACAGGAGCTAACTATGGCTACACCTTC,CASRPTGANYGYTF
16,TRBV28,TRBJ1-6,TRBD1,.,TGTGCCAGCAGTAATGACAGGGGGCGCGTGTCATCACCCCTCCACTTT,CASSNDRGRVSSPLHF
16,TRBV7-2,TRBJ2-5,TRBD2,.,TGTGCCAGCAGCTTAGGCTCAGCGGGGGGCCAAGAGACCCAGTACTTC,CASSLGSAGGQETQYF
13,TRBV6-6,TRBJ1-2,.,.,TGTGCCAGCAGCTCCCAAGGGGCGGGGGGCTACACCTTC,CASSSQGAGGYTF
12,TRBV19,TRBJ1-2,.,.,TGTGCCAGTAGTTCACGGACGGGAGACTACACCTTC,CASSSRTGDYTF
16,TRBV7-6,TRBJ1-3,TRBD1,once,TGTGCCAGCAGCTCACTTCAGGGGGCGTCTGGAAACACCATATATTTT,CASSSLQGASGNTIYF
16,TRBV6-4,TRBJ1-2,.,.,TGTGCCACTAAACCAAGCGGGAGTACGGCTAACTATGGCTACACCTTC,CATKPSGSTANYGYTF
15,TRBV5-1,TRBJ1-1,.,.,TGCGCCAGCAGCTTGGCCGGGGGTTTAAACACTGAAGCTTTCTTT,CASSLAGGLNTEAFF
12,TRBV4-1,TRBJ2-5,.,.,TGCGCCAGCAGCCAAGAGGGCCAGACCCAGTACTTC,CASSQEGQTQYF
15,TRBV28,TRBJ2-2,.,.,TGTGCCAGCAGTTTTGAGAGTACGAACACCGGGGAGCTGTTTTTT,CASSFESTNTGELFF
15,TRBV7-7,TRBJ1-4,TRBD1,.,TGTGCCAGCAGCCGATCGGGACAGGGTAATGAAAAACTGTTTTTT,CASSRSGQGNEKLFF
15,TRBV5-1,TRBJ2-1,TRBD1,few,TGCGCCAGCAGCTTGGGGTCTACAGGGGGCGGTGAGCAGTTCTTC,CASSLGSTGGGEQFF
14,TRBV4-3,TRBJ1-1,.,once,TGCGCCAGCAGCCAAGGTTTAGGGGGTGGTGAAGCTTTCTTT,CASSQGLGGGEAFF
16,TRBV5-1,TRBJ1-4,TRBD1,.,TGCGCCAGCAGCTTGGCCGGGACAGTGGACGCGGAAAAACTGTTTTTT,CASSLAGTVDAEKLFF
16,TRBV5-6,TRBJ2-1,TRBD1,.,TGTGCCAGCAGCTTTGCGTATGACAGGGTATACAATGAGCAGTTCTTC,CASSFAYDRVYNEQFF
14,TRBV7-6,TRBJ2-1,.,.,TGTGCCAGCTCGGGGACAAACTCCTACAATGAGCAGTTCTTC,CASSGTNSYNEQFF
9,TRBV25-1,TRBJ1-2,.,.,TGTGCCACCCCCAATGGCTACACCTTC,CATPNGYTF
16,TRBV5-1,TRBJ2-1,.,.,TGCGCCAGCAGCTTGAAGGAGGGGGCCTCCTACAATGAGCAGTTCTTC,CASSLKEGASYNEQFF
16,TRBV5-6,TRBJ2-2,.,.,TGTGCCAGCAGAAAAAGGGTCCTCGAACAGGCCGGGGAGCTGTTTTTT,CASRKRVLEQAGELFF
13,TRBV6-5,TRBJ1-1,.,.,TGTGCCAGCAGTTATACGGGAGGGTACGAAGCTTTCTTT,CASSYTGGYEAFF
16,TRBV9,TRBJ1-5,TRBD1,.,TGTGCCAGCAGCGCCGGGACAGGGCGAATAGGTCAGCCCCAGCATTTT,CASSAGTGRIGQPQHF
16,TRBV19,TRBJ1-6,TRBD1,once,TGTGCCAGTAGCTCAAGGGACAGGGGAGAGGGTTCACCCCTCCACTTT,CASSSRDRGEGSPLHF
16,TRBV11-2,TRBJ2-3,TRBD2,.,TGTGCCAGCAGCCCAGGGACTAGTCCCCACACAGATACGCAGTATTTT,CASSPGTSPHTDTQYF
15,TRBV9,TRBJ1-6,TRBD1,.,TGTGCCAGCAGCTCTCGACAGGGGGCCAATTCACCCCTCCACTTT,CASSSRQGANSPLHF
16,TRBV7-2,TRBJ2-7,.,.,TGTGCCAGCAGCTTAGTGGGGGGAACACCCTCCTACGAGCAGTACTTC,CASSLVGGTPSYEQYF
19,TRBV4-1,TRBJ1-5,.,.,TGCGCCAGCAGCCAAGATCAAGGTTGGGGTACAGGTAGCAATCAGCCCCAGCATTTT,CASSQDQGWGTGSNQPQHF
13,TRBV9,TRBJ1-5,TRBD1,few,TGTGCCAGCAGCTCCCGGACAGGGCAGCCCCAGCATTTT,CASSSRTGQPQHF
11,TRBV6-1,TRBJ1-5,.,.,TGTGCCAGCAGTTCCCGGGACATCCAGCATTTT,CASSSRDIQHF
16,TRBV11-1,TRBJ1-1,TRBD1,.,TGTGCCAGCAGACGTCGGACAGGGTCGTCAGACACTGAAGCTTTCTTT,CASRRRTGSSDTEAFF
14,TRBV7-2,TRBJ2-2,.,.,TGTGCCAGCAACCAACTAGGTGGGGAAGGGGAGCTGTTTTTT,CASNQLGGEGELFF
14,TRBV7-8,TRBJ1-1,TRBD1,few,TGTGCCAGCAGCTTTGCAGGGGGGAACACTGAAGCTTTCTTT,CASSFAGGNTEAFF
15,TRBV27,TRBJ2-1,TRBD2,few,TGTGCCAGCGTTCCCGGGACTAGCGGGGGCAATGAGCAGTTCTTC,CASVPGTSGGNEQFF
16,TRBV9,TRBJ2-5,.,few,TGTGCCAGCAGCGATAGCGGTTATCCCACGAGGGAGACCCAGTACTTC,CASSDSGYPTRETQYF
12,TRBV19,TRBJ1-1,.,.,TGTGCCAGTAGCCTCTTGAACACTGAAGCTTTCTTT,CASSLLNTEAFF
16,TRBV7-8,TRBJ1-1,TRBD1,.,TGTGCCAGCAGCTTAGTGGGACAGGCCCCGAACACTGAAGCTTTCTTT,CASSLVGQAPNTEAFF
14,TRBV5-1,TRBJ1-3,.,.,TGCGCCAGCAGCGAGGGAGGAACTGGAAACGCCATATATTTT,CASSEGGTGNAIYF
14,TRBV4-3,TRBJ2-1,.,.,TGCGCCAGCAGCCAAGCCCCAGGGTTTGGGGAGCAGTTCTTC,CASSQAPGFGEQFF